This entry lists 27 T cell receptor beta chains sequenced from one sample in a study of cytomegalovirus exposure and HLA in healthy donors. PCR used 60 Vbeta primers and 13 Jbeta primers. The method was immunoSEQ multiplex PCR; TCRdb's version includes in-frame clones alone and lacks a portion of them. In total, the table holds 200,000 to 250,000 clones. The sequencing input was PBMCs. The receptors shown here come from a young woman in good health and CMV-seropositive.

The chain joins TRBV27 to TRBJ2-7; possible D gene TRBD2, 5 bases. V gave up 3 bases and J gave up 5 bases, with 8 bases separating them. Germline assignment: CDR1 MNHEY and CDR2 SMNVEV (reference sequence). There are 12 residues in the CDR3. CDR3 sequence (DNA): TGTGCCAGCAGTTTGGCGGGTGACGAGCAGTACTTC. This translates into CASSLAGDEQYF.

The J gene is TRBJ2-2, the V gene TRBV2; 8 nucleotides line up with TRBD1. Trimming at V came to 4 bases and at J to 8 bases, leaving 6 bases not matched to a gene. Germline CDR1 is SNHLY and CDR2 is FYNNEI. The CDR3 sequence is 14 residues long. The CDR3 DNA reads TGTGCCAGCAGTGCCCAGGGGGCGTGGGGGGAGCTGTTTTTT. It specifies CASSAQGAWGELFF.

The CDR3 loop reads CASSRGGTSNEKLFF. For the CDR3, the DNA is TGCGCCAGCAGTCGGGGGGGGACATCGAATGAAAAACTGTTTTTT. This chain connects TRBV5-1 to TRBJ1-4, with D possibly matching TRBD1 (6 bases). CDR3 length: 15 amino acids. The germline V gene encodes CDR1 SGHRS and CDR2 YFSETQ. The V and J ends lost 5 bases and 5 bases respectively, with 16 bases between them.

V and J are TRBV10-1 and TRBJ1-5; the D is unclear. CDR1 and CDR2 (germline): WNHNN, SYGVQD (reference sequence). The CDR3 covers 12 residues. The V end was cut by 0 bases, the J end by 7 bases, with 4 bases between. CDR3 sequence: CASSESSQPQHF. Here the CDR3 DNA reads TGCGCCAGCAGTGAGTCGTCACAGCCCCAGCATTTT.

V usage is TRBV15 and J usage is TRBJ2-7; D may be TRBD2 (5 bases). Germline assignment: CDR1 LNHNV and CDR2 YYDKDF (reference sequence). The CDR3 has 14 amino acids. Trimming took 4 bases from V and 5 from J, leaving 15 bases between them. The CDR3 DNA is TGTGCCACCAGCACCCAAGGAGGTTTAGACGAGCAGTACTTC. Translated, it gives CATSTQGGLDEQYF.

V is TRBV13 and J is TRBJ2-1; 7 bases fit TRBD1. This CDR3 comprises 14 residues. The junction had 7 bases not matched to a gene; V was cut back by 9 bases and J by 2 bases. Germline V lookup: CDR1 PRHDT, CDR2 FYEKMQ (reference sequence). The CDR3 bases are TGTGCCAGTATAAGGGGGCGCACCTACAATGAGCAGTTCTTC. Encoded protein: CASIRGRTYNEQFF.

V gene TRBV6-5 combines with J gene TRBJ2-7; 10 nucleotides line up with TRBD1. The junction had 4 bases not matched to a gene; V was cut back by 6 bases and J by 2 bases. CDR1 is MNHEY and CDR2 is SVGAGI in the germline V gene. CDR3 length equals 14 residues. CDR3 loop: CASRTGQGAYEQYF. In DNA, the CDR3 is TGTGCCAGCAGGACCGGACAGGGGGCCTACGAGCAGTACTTC.

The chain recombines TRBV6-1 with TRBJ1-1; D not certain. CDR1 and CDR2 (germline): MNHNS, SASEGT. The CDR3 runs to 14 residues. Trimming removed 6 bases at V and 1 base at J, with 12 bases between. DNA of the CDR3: TGTGCCAGCAGCACGTCTCCAGAGAACACTGAAGCTTTCTTT. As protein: CASSTSPENTEAFF.

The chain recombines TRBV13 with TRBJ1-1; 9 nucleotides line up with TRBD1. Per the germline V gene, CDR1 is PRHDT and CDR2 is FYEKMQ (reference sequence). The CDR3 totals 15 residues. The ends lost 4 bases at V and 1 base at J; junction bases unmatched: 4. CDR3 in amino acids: CASSSPDRGNTEAFF. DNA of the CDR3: TGTGCCAGCAGCTCCCCGGACAGGGGGAACACTGAAGCTTTCTTT. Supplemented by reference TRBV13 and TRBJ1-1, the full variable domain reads AAGVIQSPRHLIKEKRETATLKCYPIPRHDTVYWYQQGPGQDPQFLISFYEKMQSDKGSIPDRFSAQQFSDYHSELNMSSLELGDSALYFCASSSPDRGNTEAFFGQGTRLTVV.

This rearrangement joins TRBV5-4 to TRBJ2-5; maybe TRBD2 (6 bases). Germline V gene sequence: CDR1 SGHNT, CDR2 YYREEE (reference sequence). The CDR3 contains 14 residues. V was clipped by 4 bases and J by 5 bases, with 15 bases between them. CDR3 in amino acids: CASSGGGLKETQYF. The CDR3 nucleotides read TGTGCCAGCAGCGGGGGAGGACTAAAGGAGACCCAGTACTTC.

The CDR3 nucleotides are TGCAGCGTGGCCGGGACAGGGGAGGACACCGGGGAGCTGTTTTTT. This encodes CSVAGTGEDTGELFF. The chain is built from TRBV29-1 and TRBJ2-2; 10 positions agree with TRBD1. The CDR3 runs 15 residues. From germline, CDR1 is SQVTM and CDR2 ANQGSEA. The junction had 7 bases not matched to a gene; V was cut back by 6 bases and J by 3 bases.

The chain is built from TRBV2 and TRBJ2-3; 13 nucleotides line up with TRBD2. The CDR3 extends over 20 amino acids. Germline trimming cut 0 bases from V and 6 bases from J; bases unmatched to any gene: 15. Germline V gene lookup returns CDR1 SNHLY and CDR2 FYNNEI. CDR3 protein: CASSEAHGWSGLAGRDTQYF. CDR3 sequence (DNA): TGTGCCAGCAGTGAAGCGCACGGGTGGTCGGGACTAGCGGGGAGGGATACGCAGTATTTT.

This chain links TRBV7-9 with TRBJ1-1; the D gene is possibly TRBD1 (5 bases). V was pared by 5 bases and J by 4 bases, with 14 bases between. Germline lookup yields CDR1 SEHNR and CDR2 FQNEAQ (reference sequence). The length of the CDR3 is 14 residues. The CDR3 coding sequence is TGTGCCAGCAGCGCCGCAGGGTCATCCACTGAAGCTTTCTTT. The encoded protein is CASSAAGSSTEAFF. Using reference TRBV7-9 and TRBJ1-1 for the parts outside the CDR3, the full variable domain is DTGVSQNPRHKITKRGQNVTFRCDPISEHNRLYWYRQTLGQGPEFLTYFQNEAQLEKSRLLSDRFSAERPKGSFSTLEIQRTEQGDSAMYLCASSAAGSSTEAFFGQGTRLTVV.

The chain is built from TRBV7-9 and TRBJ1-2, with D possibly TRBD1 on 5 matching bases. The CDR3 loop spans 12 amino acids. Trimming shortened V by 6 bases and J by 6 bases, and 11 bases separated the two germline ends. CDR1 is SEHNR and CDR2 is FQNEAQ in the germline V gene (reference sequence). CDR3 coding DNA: TGTGCCAGCAGGAAGGACATTAATGGCTACACCTTC. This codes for CASRKDINGYTF.

In nucleotides, the CDR3 is TGTGCCAGCAGCGGGCCTACAGGGGGCACTGAAGCTTTCTTT. This codes for CASSGPTGGTEAFF. The chain links TRBV9 to TRBJ1-1; 8 nucleotides match TRBD1. The CDR3 runs to 14 residues. V trimming: 3 bases; J trimming: 4 bases; junction bases outside the gene matches: 5. The germline CDR1 and CDR2 sequences are SGDLS and YYNGEE.

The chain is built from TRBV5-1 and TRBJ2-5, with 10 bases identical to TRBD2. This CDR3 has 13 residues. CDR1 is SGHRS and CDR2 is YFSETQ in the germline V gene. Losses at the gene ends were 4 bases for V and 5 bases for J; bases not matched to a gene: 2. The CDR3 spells CASSPSGSETQYF. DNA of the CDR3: TGCGCCAGCAGCCCTAGCGGGAGCGAGACCCAGTACTTC.

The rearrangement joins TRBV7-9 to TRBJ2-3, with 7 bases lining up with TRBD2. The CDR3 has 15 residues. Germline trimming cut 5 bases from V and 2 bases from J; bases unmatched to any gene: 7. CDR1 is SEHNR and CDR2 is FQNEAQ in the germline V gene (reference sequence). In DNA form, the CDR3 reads TGTGCCAGCAGCCCTTGGGGGGGGTACACAGATACGCAGTATTTT. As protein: CASSPWGGYTDTQYF. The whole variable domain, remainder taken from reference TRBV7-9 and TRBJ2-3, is DTGVSQNPRHKITKRGQNVTFRCDPISEHNRLYWYRQTLGQGPEFLTYFQNEAQLEKSRLLSDRFSAERPKGSFSTLEIQRTEQGDSAMYLCASSPWGGYTDTQYFGPGTRLTVL.

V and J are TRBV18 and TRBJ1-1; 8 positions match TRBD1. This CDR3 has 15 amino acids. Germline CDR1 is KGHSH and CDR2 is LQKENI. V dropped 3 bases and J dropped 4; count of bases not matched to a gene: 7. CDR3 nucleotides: TGTGCCAGCTCACCTAGGACAGGGCGGTTCACTGAAGCTTTCTTT. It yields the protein CASSPRTGRFTEAFF.

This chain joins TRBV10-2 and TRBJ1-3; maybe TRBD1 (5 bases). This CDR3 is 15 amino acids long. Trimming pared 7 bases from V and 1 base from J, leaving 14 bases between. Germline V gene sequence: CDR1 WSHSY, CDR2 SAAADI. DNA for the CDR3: TGCGCCAGCAAGGGGCAGAGAACTTCTGGAAACACCATATATTTT. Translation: CASKGQRTSGNTIYF.

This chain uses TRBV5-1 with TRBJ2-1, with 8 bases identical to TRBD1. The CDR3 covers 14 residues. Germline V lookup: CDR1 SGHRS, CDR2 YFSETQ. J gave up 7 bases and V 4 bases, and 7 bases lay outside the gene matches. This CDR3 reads CASSRGTGLNEQFF. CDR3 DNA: TGCGCCAGCAGCCGGGGGACAGGATTAAATGAGCAGTTCTTC.

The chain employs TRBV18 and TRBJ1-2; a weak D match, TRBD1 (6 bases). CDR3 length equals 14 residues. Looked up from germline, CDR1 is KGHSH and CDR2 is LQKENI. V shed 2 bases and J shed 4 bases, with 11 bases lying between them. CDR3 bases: TGTGCCAGCTCACCAGGAGCAGGGGCCTATGGCTACACCTTC. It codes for CASSPGAGAYGYTF.

The CDR3 DNA is TGTGCCAGCAGCTTGGGTTCGGGGGAAGATGGCTACACCTTC. This encodes CASSLGSGEDGYTF. The V call is TRBV9, the J call TRBJ1-2; the D gene is possibly TRBD1 (5 bases). Germline V gene data show CDR1 as SGDLS and CDR2 as YYNGEE. CDR3 length: 14 residues. The V and J ends lost 4 bases and 6 bases respectively, with 16 bases between them. Supplemented by reference TRBV9 and TRBJ1-2, the full variable domain reads DSGVTQTPKHLITATGQRVTLRCSPRSGDLSVYWYQQSLDQGLQFLIQYYNGEERAKGNILERFSAQQFPDLHSELNLSSLELGDSALYFCASSLGSGEDGYTFGSGTRLTVV.

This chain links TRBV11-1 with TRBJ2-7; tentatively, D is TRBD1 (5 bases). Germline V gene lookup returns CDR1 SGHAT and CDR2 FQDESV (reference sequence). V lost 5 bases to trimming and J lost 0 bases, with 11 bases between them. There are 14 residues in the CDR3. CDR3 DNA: TGTGCCAGCAGCGGCAGGGTCTACTCCTACGAGCAGTACTTC. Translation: CASSGRVYSYEQYF.

The CDR3 DNA sequence: TGTGCCAGCTCACTGACCTCGGGTTCCTACAATGAGCAGTTCTTC. It yields the protein CASSLTSGSYNEQFF. The chain has TRBV18 and TRBJ2-1; no definite D call. The V gene lost 4 bases and the J gene lost 1 base, with 11 bases spanning the gap. Germline loops: CDR1 KGHSH, CDR2 LQKENI. The CDR3 loop spans 15 amino acids. Complete variable domain (other parts from reference TRBV18 and TRBJ2-1): NAGVMQNPRHLVRRRGQEARLRCSPMKGHSHVYWYRQLPEEGLKFMVYLQKENIIDESGMPKERFSAEFPKEGPSILRIQQVVRGDSAAYFCASSLTSGSYNEQFFGPGTRLTVL.

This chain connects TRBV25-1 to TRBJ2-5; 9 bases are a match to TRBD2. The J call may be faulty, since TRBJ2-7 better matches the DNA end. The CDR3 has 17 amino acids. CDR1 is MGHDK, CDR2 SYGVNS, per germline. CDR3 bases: TGTGCCAGCAGCGCTATTACTGTAGCGGGAGCATCCTACGAGCAGTACTTC. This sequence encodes CASSAITVAGASYEQYF.

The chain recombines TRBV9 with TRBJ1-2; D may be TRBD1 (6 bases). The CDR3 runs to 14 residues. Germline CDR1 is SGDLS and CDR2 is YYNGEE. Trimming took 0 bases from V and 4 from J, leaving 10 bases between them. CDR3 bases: TGTGCCAGCAGCGTAGGGGGGGGGCCCTATGGCTACACCTTC. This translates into CASSVGGGPYGYTF.

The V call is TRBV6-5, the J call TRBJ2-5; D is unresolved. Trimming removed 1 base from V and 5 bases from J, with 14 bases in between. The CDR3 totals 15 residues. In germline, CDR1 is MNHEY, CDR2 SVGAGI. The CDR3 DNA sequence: TGTGCCAGCAGTTACTATTCCGGGTTTGGGGAGACCCAGTACTTC. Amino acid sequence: CASSYYSGFGETQYF.